The 26 T cell receptor beta chains presented below share a single source sample, sequenced in a study of human T cells and chemical hapten exposure (dated by TCRdb to the early 2020s). The receptor library was made with RACE. TCRdb names NextSeq 500 as the instrument used. TCRdb reran the public reads through fastp at Q25 and MiXCR, keeping productive beta chains. Merged by CDR3 protein, the rows form single entries marked with the most common genes and DNA. This sample is represented by tens of thousands of distinct CDR3 sequences; 8% to 13% of them were singletons. The top ten hold around 1.8% of the sample. The intended sense of this specimen's time point label: patch test 1, 2 weeks after DPC sensitization. The intended sense of this specimen's treatment or condition label: therapeutic diphenylcyclopropenone sensitization with weekly scalp DPC. Total RNA was extracted from unfractionated whole blood collected in Tempus Blood RNA tubes.

The sample was whole blood, taken in connection with sensitization to the hapten diphenylcyclopropenone (DPC). These receptors came from a woman aged 40-49 years with alopecia areata. Some clones in this sample may be carry-over from other donors' samples.

This clonotype was seen a few times. The chain employs TRBV7-2 and TRBJ2-1; D is unresolved. The CDR3 covers 14 residues. The V end lost 0 bases, the J end lost 4 bases, and 7 bases lay between the germline ends. Looked up from germline, CDR1 is SGHTA and CDR2 is FQGNSA. The CDR3 DNA follows: TGTGCCAGCAGCTTAGCGGCAGGTTACAATGAGCAGTTCTTC. Residues: CASSLAAGYNEQFF.

Here the CDR3 reads CASSTRTSGRDEQFF. CDR3 sequence (DNA): TGTGCCAGCAGCACACGGACTAGCGGTAGGGATGAGCAGTTCTTC. The chain has TRBV9 and TRBJ2-1; 10 bases fit TRBD2. CDR1 and CDR2 from the germline V gene are SGDLS and YYNGEE. Trimming at V came to 4 bases and at J to 8 bases, leaving 9 bases not matched to a gene. The CDR3 is 15 residues long.

CDR3 residues: CASSIVGGLSNQPQHF. The CDR3 DNA follows: TGTGCCAGTAGTATAGTGGGGGGGCTCAGCAATCAGCCCCAGCATTTT. The V gene is TRBV19, the J gene TRBJ1-5; D is perhaps TRBD1 (6 bases). This CDR3 is 16 amino acids long. Between the trimmed V and J ends, which lost 1 base and 1 base, there was a span of 11 bases. The germline CDR1 and CDR2 sequences are LNHDA and SQIVND (reference sequence).

The J gene is TRBJ2-7, the V gene TRBV12-5; 9 nucleotides line up with TRBD1. CDR1 is LGHNT and CDR2 is FRNRAP in the germline V gene. This CDR3 comprises 14 residues. J gave up 2 bases and V 4 bases, and 3 bases lay outside the gene matches. Here the CDR3 DNA reads TGTGCTAGTGGTTGGGGACAGGGAGCCTACGAGCAGTACTTC. Encoded protein: CASGWGQGAYEQYF.

This chain links TRBV9 with TRBJ1-2; D not certain. CDR3 length equals 13 residues. V lost 7 bases to trimming and J lost 2 bases, with 12 bases between them. Germline CDR1 reads SGDLS; CDR2 reads YYNGEE. The CDR3 spells CASRADQNYGYTF. DNA for the CDR3: TGTGCCAGCCGAGCAGACCAAAACTATGGCTACACCTTC.

This clonotype was recorded a few times. J is TRBJ2-1 and V is TRBV29-1; 7 nucleotides line up with TRBD1. CDR3 length: 11 residues. The V gene end was trimmed by 6 bases and the J gene end by 7 bases; junction bases not matched to a gene: 3. The germline V gene encodes CDR1 SQVTM and CDR2 ANQGSEA. CDR3 sequence (DNA): TGCAGCGTGAGACAGGGAAATGAGCAGTTCTTC. Translation: CSVRQGNEQFF.

Only a few counts were recorded for this clonotype. The CDR3 DNA follows: TGCGCCAGCAGCCAAGGCCCTCAGGATGGGGCGCTTTACGAGCAGTACTTC. Residues: CASSQGPQDGALYEQYF. The chain carries TRBV4-1 and TRBJ2-7; perhaps TRBD1 as D (5 bases). V gave up 1 base and J gave up 4 bases, with 20 bases separating them. This CDR3 comprises 17 residues. From germline, CDR1 is MGHRA and CDR2 YSYEKL.

A note on this clonotype: This may stem from a read error, because a much larger clone lies one nucleotide away. The J gene is TRBJ1-1, the V gene TRBV29-1; no firm D call. The CDR3 loop spans 13 amino acids. V lost 2 bases and J 4 bases, leaving 11 bases between the germline ends. Germline lookup yields CDR1 SQVTM and CDR2 ANQGSEA. CDR3 sequence (DNA): TGCAGCGTTGAATGGAGGGATGGCACTGAAGCTTTCTTT. It translates to CSVEWRDGTEAFF.

The V and J genes are TRBV28 and TRBJ2-2; 7 nucleotides line up with TRBD2. Germline V lookup: CDR1 MDHEN, CDR2 SYDVKM. The length of the CDR3 is 17 residues. The trim removed 5 bases at V and 2 bases at J, leaving 11 bases unmatched. The CDR3: CASSTALAAINTGELFF. The DNA for the CDR3 is TGTGCCAGCAGTACCGCCCTAGCGGCGATCAACACCGGGGAGCTGTTTTTT.

Ten or more counts support this clonotype. The chain uses TRBV27 and TRBJ1-6, with D uncertain. Per the germline V gene, CDR1 is MNHEY and CDR2 is SMNVEV (reference sequence). Trimming cost V 9 bases and J 0 bases, with 6 bases left between them. This CDR3 has 13 amino acids. The DNA of the CDR3 is TGTGCCAGTCGGCTCTCCTATAATTCACCCCTCCACTTT. Translating gives CASRLSYNSPLHF.

This clonotype was found a few times. The chain links TRBV28 to TRBJ2-7; D not certain. The CDR3 is made up of 14 amino acids. Germline V CDR1 and CDR2: MDHEN, SYDVKM. Trimming left V 3 bases short and J 1 base short, with 10 bases between. The CDR3 spells CASSLRSSSYEQYF. CDR3 nucleotides: TGTGCCAGCAGTTTGAGATCATCTTCCTACGAGCAGTACTTC.

At least ten counts were recorded for this clonotype. The CDR3 nucleotides are TGCAGTGCTCTGGGATACAATGAGCAGTTCTTC. It translates to CSALGYNEQFF. The genes are TRBV20-1 and TRBJ2-1; D is unclear. V was clipped by 5 bases and J by 4 bases, with 6 bases between them. Germline values: CDR1 DFQATT, CDR2 SNEGSKA (reference sequence). This CDR3 contains 11 residues.

This clonotype was found a few times. The rearrangement joins TRBV20-1 to TRBJ2-1, with D uncertain. Germline values: CDR1 DFQATT, CDR2 SNEGSKA (reference sequence). This CDR3 has 14 amino acids. Trimming shortened V by 3 bases and J by 0 bases, and 9 bases separated the two germline ends. The CDR3 reads CSASDGNSYNEQFF. Here the CDR3 DNA reads TGCAGTGCTAGTGATGGGAACTCCTACAATGAGCAGTTCTTC.

The table lists this clonotype with many counts. The V call is TRBV11-2, the J call TRBJ2-7, with TRBD1 matching over 8 bases. Germline-derived CDR1 and CDR2 are SGHAT and FQNNGV. This CDR3 is 19 amino acids long. V trimming: 5 bases; J trimming: 2 bases; junction bases outside the gene matches: 20. The CDR3 spells CASSPTKGQGPDRAYEQYF. Here the CDR3 DNA reads TGTGCCAGCAGCCCCACGAAAGGACAGGGTCCCGACCGAGCCTACGAGCAGTACTTC.

The V gene is TRBV7-9, the J gene TRBJ1-4, with D hard to call. The ends were cut back, 6 bases at V and 4 bases at J, with 9 bases in the middle. Looked up from germline, CDR1 is SEHNR and CDR2 is FQNEAQ (reference sequence). This CDR3 contains 13 residues. The CDR3 protein is CASRPGDNEKLFF. Here the CDR3 DNA reads TGTGCCAGCAGACCGGGAGATAATGAAAAACTGTTTTTT.

The table lists this clonotype with a few counts. This chain uses TRBV5-1 with TRBJ2-5; 7 bases are a match to TRBD1. V was clipped by 3 bases and J by 0 bases; unmatched bases: 5. CDR1 is SGHRS, CDR2 YFSETQ, per germline. The CDR3 runs to 15 residues. Here the CDR3 DNA reads TGCGCCAGCAGCTCCCGACAGGGATACCAAGAGACCCAGTACTTC. Its protein is CASSSRQGYQETQYF.

There are a few counts of this clonotype. This sequence joins TRBV30 and TRBJ2-7; D is undetermined. The V end was cut by 2 bases, the J end by 1 base, with 12 bases between. In germline, CDR1 is GTSNPN, CDR2 SVGIG (reference sequence). This CDR3 contains 14 residues. In nucleotides, the CDR3 is TGTGCCTGGAGTTTTGAGTTCTTGTCCTACGAGCAGTACTTC. Protein sequence: CAWSFEFLSYEQYF.

The chain couples TRBV10-3 to TRBJ2-5; 11 bases map to TRBD2. The ends lost 11 bases at V and 5 bases at J; junction bases unmatched: 13. Germline V gene lookup returns CDR1 ENHRY and CDR2 SYGVKD. The CDR3 runs to 15 residues. The CDR3 coding sequence is TGTGCCTCTCAGATAGCGGGAGGGTCTAGTGAGACCCAGTACTTC. As protein: CASQIAGGSSETQYF.

The chain is built from TRBV19 and TRBJ2-5; perhaps D is TRBD1 or TRBD2 (6 bases each). Between the trimmed V and J ends, which lost 7 bases and 3 bases, there was a span of 18 bases. The germline gives CDR1 LNHDA, CDR2 SQIVND (reference sequence). The CDR3 length is 15 residues. The CDR3 loop reads CASTPGAAMEETQYF. The CDR3 DNA sequence: TGTGCCAGTACGCCGGGGGCAGCCATGGAAGAGACCCAGTACTTC. The whole variable domain, remainder taken from reference TRBV19 and TRBJ2-5, is DGGITQSPKYLFRKEGQNVTLSCEQNLNHDAMYWYRQDPGQGLRLIYYSQIVNDFQKGDIAEGYSVSREKKESFPLTVTSAQKNPTAFYLCASTPGAAMEETQYFGPGTRLLVL.

This chain joins TRBV6-5 and TRBJ1-3, with D unclear. The CDR3 is 13 amino acids. Trimming removed 6 bases from V and 8 bases from J, with 14 bases in between. Germline lookup yields CDR1 MNHEY and CDR2 SVGAGI. The CDR3 sequence: CASRDFMEDTIYF. For the CDR3, the DNA is TGTGCCAGCAGGGACTTCATGGAAGACACCATATATTTT.

This clonotype was detected many times. V and J are TRBV7-9 and TRBJ1-2; D unresolved. The germline gives CDR1 SEHNR, CDR2 FQNEAQ (reference sequence). CDR3 length: 11 amino acids. Trimming took 11 bases from V and 5 from J, leaving 12 bases between them. The CDR3 DNA reads as TGTGCCTTAGGGCCGCCTTATGGCTACACCTTC. It translates to CALGPPYGYTF. Complete variable domain (other parts from reference TRBV7-9 and TRBJ1-2): DTGVSQNPRHKITKRGQNVTFRCDPISEHNRLYWYRQTLGQGPEFLTYFQNEAQLEKSRLLSDRFSAERPKGSFSTLEIQRTEQGDSAMYLCALGPPYGYTFGSGTRLTVV.

This chain connects TRBV7-2 to TRBJ1-1, with unresolved D. Trimming took off 1 base at V and 1 base at J, with 7 bases between the two ends. The CDR3 runs to 14 residues. Per germline, CDR1 SGHTA and CDR2 FQGNSA. In DNA, the CDR3 is TGTGCCAGCAGCTTAGGGCAGACGAACACTGAAGCTTTCTTT. Amino acids: CASSLGQTNTEAFF.

This clonotype has at least ten counts. The chain employs TRBV6-2 or TRBV6-3 and TRBJ1-4; maybe TRBD1 (6 bases). The CDR3 is 16 residues long. Germline V lookup: CDR1 MNHEY, CDR2 SVGEGT. V lost 4 bases to trimming and J lost 8 bases, with 20 bases between them. The CDR3 DNA follows: TGTGCCAGCAGTTCTCACGATATGGGGGCGAGGGAAAAACTGTTTTTT. It is translated as CASSSHDMGAREKLFF.

This clonotype was counted many times. The rearrangement links TRBV7-3 to TRBJ2-7; D remains unclear. V shed 4 bases and J shed 3 bases, with 13 bases lying between them. Looked up from germline, CDR1 is SGHTA and CDR2 is FQGTGA. CDR3 size: 14 residues. CDR3 in amino acids: CASSSHRADYEQYF. Here the CDR3 DNA reads TGTGCCAGCAGCTCCCATAGGGCGGACTACGAGCAGTACTTC. The whole variable domain, filled in from reference TRBV7-3 and TRBJ2-7, reads GAGVSQTPSNKVTEKGKYVELRCDPISGHTALYWYRQSLGQGPEFLIYFQGTGAADDSGLPNDRFFAVRPEGSVSTLKIQRTERGDSAVYLCASSSHRADYEQYFGPGTRLTVT.

The V gene is TRBV5-5, the J gene TRBJ1-1; 11 bases match TRBD1. The CDR3 sequence is 13 residues long. CDR1 SGHKS and CDR2 YYEKEE come from the germline V gene (reference sequence). V lost 7 bases and J lost 5; bases outside the gene matches: 4. In DNA, the CDR3 is TGTGCCAGCGGACAGGGGGCGATAACTGAAGCTTTCTTT. This translates into CASGQGAITEAFF. The variable domain in full, completed from reference TRBV5-5 and TRBJ1-1, reads DAGVTQSPTHLIKTRGQQVTLRCSPISGHKSVSWYQQVLGQGPQFIFQYYEKEERGRGNFPDRFSARQFPNYSSELNVNALLLGDSALYLCASGQGAITEAFFGQGTRLTVV.

The table lists this clonotype with many counts. The chain carries TRBV20-1 and TRBJ2-1; 8 bases are shared with TRBD2. Germline V lookup: CDR1 DFQATT, CDR2 SNEGSKA (reference sequence). J was trimmed by 8 bases and V by 7 bases; bases with no gene match: 10. The CDR3 extends over 13 amino acids. The CDR3 loop is CSVSGEGRDEQFF. For the CDR3, the DNA is TGCAGTGTTAGCGGGGAGGGCCGGGATGAGCAGTTCTTC.